This T cell receptor (beta chain) is from a study of cytomegalovirus exposure and HLA in healthy donors. Regarding the study as a whole: Specificity for CMV antigens was confirmed in vitro for a few of the CMV-associated chains. Later, an analysis found that TCR clusters from the first cohort tended to co-occur in the 110 or so validation repertoires. Cytomegalovirus association was assigned to over 150 TCR beta chains.

CDR1 and CDR2 (germline): LGHNA, YNFKEQ. The CDR3 is made up of 16 amino acids. The V gene end was trimmed by 0 bases and the J gene end by 9 bases; junction bases not matched to a gene: 8. Method: immunoSEQ multiplex PCR; TCRdb's copy keeps in-frame clones and lacks some. The sample contains about 63,000 clones, 80% to 90% of which appear only once. In the case of this clone: Its antigen remains unknown.

The clonotype was recovered from a woman aged 18-35 years in good health and CMV-seronegative. The sequenced sample was PBMCs. The chain joins TRBV4-2 to TRBJ2-1; TRBD2 matches at 10 bases. CDR3 nucleotide sequence: TGTGCCAGCAGCCAAGAATGGGCTAGCGGGGGCACTGAGCAGTTCTTC. This translates into CASSQEWASGGTEQFF.